Sequencing of this T cell receptor (beta chain) was carried out in a study of cytomegalovirus exposure and HLA in healthy donors (TCRdb year 2017). Broadly, across the study: According to an earlier analysis of a few hundred of the donors, about 190 million T cells yielded roughly 100 million unique TCR beta sequences and 250 to 350 Gb of sequence data. An early release that covered about 600 HLA-typed donors contained about 300 gigabases of sequencing data and some 87 million unique TCR sequences. The genetic ancestry cluster associated with self-reported Caucasian donors included roughly four fifths of the roughly 390 genotyped donors. The study was designed to test whether signatures of past pathogen exposure could be identified by cataloging public T cell receptors. The study used immunosequencing to profile the T cell repertoires of 666 subjects and linked those repertoires to cytomegalovirus serostatus. A separate validation cohort of 100 to 150 different subjects was used in addition to the 666-subject first cohort. To predict cytomegalovirus infection status, the study combined high-throughput TCR immunosequencing, statistical association of individual TCRs with disease status, and machine learning. A later analysis re-examined previously published TCR beta repertoires from hundreds of donors and added high-resolution HLA genotyping to investigate patterns of TCR occurrence. Rather than drawing on any new phenotypic data, the later analysis identified candidate immune exposures from TCR beta sequences and the way those sequences occurred across donors. To decide whether each TCR beta V gene segment behaved as functional or pseudogenic, an earlier analysis of approximately 600 of the donors relied on high-throughput TCR beta sequencing. Alongside the repertoire data, information on donor age, sex, ethnicity and CMV serostatus was compiled. A later genetic analysis took genome-wide SNP genotypes for about 55% of the 666 donors and used that subset as a discovery cohort. All discovery cohort repertoires had been generated on a single sequencing platform. HLA typing covered class I and class II loci at four-digit resolution. Typing coverage differed by locus: A, B, C, DRB1 and DQB1 were typed in about 629-630 donors, DQA1 in about 550, DPA1 in over 600, and DPB1 in roughly 470. Several DR-DQ haplotypes were handled as single units for association and clustering because linkage in the cohort was strong. Among 300 to 450 genotyped donors of the cohort, an average of roughly 240,000 unique TCR beta nucleotide sequences were sequenced per donor, roughly a sixth of them non-productive. The investigation overall reported the following: Correlated functional status among segregating V segments might be attributable to linkage disequilibrium, but an unknown experimental factor could not be ruled out. A few of the identified cytomegalovirus-associated TCR beta chains were confirmed in vitro to be specific for cytomegalovirus antigens. A later analysis associated about 17,000 TCR beta sequences with specific HLA alleles at a false discovery rate of 0.05. The authors suggested that the approach could potentially be extended to other disease states and immunological phenotypes. A cluster of highly shared sequence variants was judged likely to be a technical artifact of the sequencing pipeline. The classifier was reported to diagnose cytomegalovirus status with high specificity and sensitivity in both the original and validation cohorts. In a later analysis, HLA-associated TCR beta chains were found to be more clonally expanded and to have lower generation probabilities than equally common non-associated chains. V-gene and J-gene trimming of TCR beta chains was associated with a missense DCLRE1C variant in a later genetic analysis, and the association was replicated in an independent cohort. Because HLA typing was unavailable for some donors at each locus, only the typed subset was used in association tests. Several of the top co-occurrence clusters appeared to be linked to parvovirus B19, influenza, CMV and Epstein-Barr virus, according to a later analysis. In a later analysis, most CMV-associated TCR beta chains were found to appear HLA-restricted, with HLA associations seemingly driven largely by CMV exposure. In a later genetic analysis, fewer N-insertions in productive TCRs were reported among donors in an Asian-associated ancestry cluster than the roughly 700-donor mean. Sequencing depth was assumed to be roughly uniform across donors in the presence/absence analyses, though that assumption may not hold. A further reported finding was that TCR beta sequences accurately predicted the HLA-A and HLA-B alleles for most subjects in the first cohort. Assigning TCR associations to individual alleles was difficult when HLA alleles, especially DR and DQ, strongly co-occurred. A total of 164 TCR beta chains were listed by the study as associated with cytomegalovirus. The earlier analysis of 587 of the donors excluded 15 to 20 rarely observed V segments, including chromosome 9 orphons, because counts were too low. For the cohort, immune exposure information was limited to CMV serostatus. Only TCR beta chains were sequenced in this cohort, and the absence of alpha or paired-chain data limited detectable features. In an earlier analysis of fewer than 700 of the donors, most TCR beta V segments appeared in productive rearrangements about 87% or about 30% of the time, broadly matching IMGT annotations. Most TCR sequences were observed very rarely across donors, whereas some public TCRs were present in many individuals. In a later analysis, the rate of TCR association differed among HLA loci, with DRB1 alleles having the most associated TCRs and HLA-C alleles having the fewest.

The cohort comprised some 700 healthy bone marrow donors. All cohort members were sampled while nominally healthy, although unrecorded immune exposures were likely present. The donor tested CMV seropositive, placing the donor among the approximately 310 seropositive members of the cohort. Each donor provided a peripheral blood sample, and peripheral blood mononuclear cells were used for TCR beta sequencing. The Qiagen DNeasy Blood Extraction Kit was used to extract genomic DNA from the blood cell samples. For this clone: Its specific antigen is unknown.

The library was built by means of the immunoSEQ multiplex PCR assay. For the multiplex PCR, a mixture combining 60 forward primers for TCR Vbeta segments and 13 reverse primers for TCR Jbeta segments was used. The CDR3 region of rearranged TCR beta genes was amplified from genomic DNA with a multiplex PCR assay. The amplified TCR beta libraries were sequenced on the Illumina HiSeq System as 87-base-pair reads. The original methods were these. A later analysis tallied roughly 80 million unique TCR beta chains across the 666 repertoires, and about 12 million of those chains were shared by two or more donors. A nearest-neighbor algorithm error-corrected the raw reads and collapsed the reads into unique sequences, merging closely related sequences to remove PCR and sequencing errors. V, D and J gene segments were assigned by aligning CDR3 sequences to IMGT reference sequences. Each retained sequence needed at least a six-nucleotide match to both a V gene segment and a J gene segment. Rearrangements were classified as productive when the CDR3 lacked stop codons and remained in frame with V and J, and all other rearrangements were classified as non-productive. CDR3 was defined by IMGT convention, running from the second conserved V-encoded cysteine to the conserved J-encoded phenylalanine. Sequences without an unambiguous match to a single V gene segment were excluded from the earlier analysis of a few hundred of the donors. An earlier analysis of some 500 of the donors classified V segments as functional when productive rearrangements were above 56.7% and as segregating when the standard deviation between donors was above 5%. A statistical classification framework was developed to diagnose cytomegalovirus status using the catalog of TCR beta chain sequences. In a later analysis, V and J genes were assigned by comparing TCR nucleotide sequences against IMGT/GENE-DB human TR gene sequences. The TCRdist pipeline was used in a later analysis to assign CDR3 sequences and most-parsimonious VDJ recombination scenarios. A later analysis defined each TCR beta chain by its CDR3 amino acid sequence plus V-gene family, and excluded reads lacking a unique V-gene family. A later analysis removed 592 highly shared, low-generation-probability nucleotide sequences to deal with suspected cross-contamination and a sequencing artifact. In a later analysis, a clonal expansion index for each public chain was calculated from normalized within-repertoire ranks of inferred template counts. In a later analysis, generation probabilities were computed using a VDJ recombination model fitted to out-of-frame rearrangements, and the results were checked against IGoR. Hypergeometric tests were used in a later analysis to score TCR-TCR, TCR-HLA and TCR-CMV co-occurrence, with a repertoire-size bias correction applied to the TCR pairs. False discovery rates were estimated in a later analysis by permuting HLA or CMV assignments 20 times. In a later analysis, co-occurring TCRs were grouped using DBSCAN, and TCRdist sequence similarity was added for clustering within HLA-allele-positive subsets. Co-occurrence clustering excluded repertoires with fewer than 30,000 or more than 120,000 public chains, plus five with anomalous nucleotide sharing. As stored in TCRdb, this immuneACCESS dataset retains in-frame rearrangements with V and J assigned. A fraction of the clones does not appear; measured against another copy, unresolved V genes explain less than half of the discrepancy, and the remainder lacks a known reason. V, J and clone size are taken as reported in that table, and D and trimming were inferred from the DNA itself. The sample table records approximately 100,000 clones. The top ten constitute 15% to 17% of the sample.

The origin of this receptor is a man aged 45-65 years in good health and CMV-seropositive. The specimen sequenced was PBMCs.

The DNA reads as follows: TGTGCCAGCAGCCCTCGGGTGATGAATGAGCAGTTCTTC. It codes for CASSPRVMNEQFF. The sequence is built from TRBV4-2 and TRBJ2-1; the D segment cannot be called with confidence. The V end loses 4 bases and the J end loses 7 bases, and a stretch of 11 bases separates them. CDR3 length: 13 amino acids, cysteine to phenylalanine. Here the CDR3 DNA is all that survives: 39 bases in frame from base 1. For CDR1 and CDR2, the germline V gene lists LGHNA and YNFKEQ.